A selection of T cell receptor beta chains follows, all from one sample in a study of blood T cell repertoires in COVID-19. The repertoire was sequenced with immunoSEQ multiplex PCR; TCRdb's copy has only in-frame clones and lacks some. The repertoire has about 110,000 clones, more than 75% of them found once; the top ten carry less than 4%. Input material: peripheral blood. The source is a woman aged 50 to 60 with acute or convalescent COVID-19. The CDR3 runs from the conserved cysteine through the conserved F or W. Fields, in order: D gene, V gene, J gene, clone size, CDR3 DNA, CDR3 protein. A D gene is named only where the DNA matches it firmly. Not every row has a clone size; where given, it reads once, few, many or a size class.

d_gene: TRBD1
v_gene: TRBV9
j_gene: TRBJ2-7
abundance: .
CDR3nt: TGTGCCAGCAGCATGACAGGGACCTCCTACGAGCAGTACTTC
CDR3aa: CASSMTGTSYEQYF

d_gene: .
v_gene: TRBV18
j_gene: TRBJ1-6
abundance: once
CDR3nt: TGTGCCAGCTCACGGGACATTAATTCACCCCTCCACTTT
CDR3aa: CASSRDINSPLHF

d_gene: TRBD1
v_gene: TRBV6-7
j_gene: TRBJ2-7
abundance: .
CDR3nt: TGTGCCAGCAGTTACCCTCCTAGACAGGGGGCCTACGAGCAGTACTTC
CDR3aa: CASSYPPRQGAYEQYF

d_gene: .
v_gene: TRBV19
j_gene: TRBJ2-1
abundance: .
CDR3nt: TGTGCCAGTAGTATATCAGGGCTATACAATGAGCAGTTCTTC
CDR3aa: CASSISGLYNEQFF

d_gene: TRBD1
v_gene: TRBV6-5
j_gene: TRBJ2-1
abundance: .
CDR3nt: TGTGCCAGCAGTTCGGGACAGGGTAACAATGAGCAGTTCTTC
CDR3aa: CASSSGQGNNEQFF

d_gene: .
v_gene: TRBV5-6
j_gene: TRBJ1-2
abundance: once
CDR3nt: TGTGCCAGCAGCTTAGCCTCCAACTATGGCTACACCTTC
CDR3aa: CASSLASNYGYTF

d_gene: TRBD2
v_gene: TRBV5-1
j_gene: TRBJ2-7
abundance: .
CDR3nt: TGCGCCAGCAGCGCCGGGACTAGCGGGAGGCCCTCCTACGAGCAGTACTTC
CDR3aa: CASSAGTSGRPSYEQYF

d_gene: TRBD2
v_gene: TRBV29-1
j_gene: TRBJ2-1
abundance: .
CDR3nt: TGCAGCGTTGAAAGGACTAGCGGGAGGAGTAATGAGCAGTTCTTC
CDR3aa: CSVERTSGRSNEQFF

d_gene: .
v_gene: TRBV5-1
j_gene: TRBJ1-1
abundance: .
CDR3nt: TGCGCCAGCAGCTGGGACACGGCCAACACTGAAGCTTTCTTT
CDR3aa: CASSWDTANTEAFF

d_gene: .
v_gene: TRBV30
j_gene: TRBJ2-5
abundance: .
CDR3nt: TGTGCCTGGAGTGTTTCACTCCAAGAGACCCAGTACTTC
CDR3aa: CAWSVSLQETQYF

d_gene: .
v_gene: TRBV19
j_gene: TRBJ1-1
abundance: .
CDR3nt: TGTGCCAGTAGCCTTAACCCAGCAGGGCCTAACACTGAAGCTTTCTTT
CDR3aa: CASSLNPAGPNTEAFF

d_gene: .
v_gene: TRBV27
j_gene: TRBJ1-6
abundance: once
CDR3nt: TGTGCCAGCAGCCCCACCGGGGCCTATAATTCACCCCTCCACTTT
CDR3aa: CASSPTGAYNSPLHF

d_gene: .
v_gene: TRBV5-1
j_gene: TRBJ1-1
abundance: .
CDR3nt: TGCGCCAGCAGCTTGGCCGGGCAGGGAGGGACTGAAGCTTTCTTT
CDR3aa: CASSLAGQGGTEAFF

d_gene: .
v_gene: TRBV18
j_gene: TRBJ1-6
abundance: .
CDR3nt: TGTGCCAGCTCACAGGACAGTGGTAATTCACCCCTCCACTTT
CDR3aa: CASSQDSGNSPLHF

d_gene: .
v_gene: TRBV28
j_gene: TRBJ2-5
abundance: .
CDR3nt: TGTGCCAGCAGTCTCCGGGACTCCCGACGGACCCAGTACTTC
CDR3aa: CASSLRDSRRTQYF

d_gene: .
v_gene: TRBV27
j_gene: TRBJ1-1
abundance: .
CDR3nt: TGTGCCAGCAGTTGGACGGGGGGGAACACTGAAGCTTTCTTT
CDR3aa: CASSWTGGNTEAFF

d_gene: .
v_gene: TRBV6-1
j_gene: TRBJ2-2
abundance: .
CDR3nt: TGTGCCAGCAGTGAAGAGGGGGTGGGCGCCCTCGGGACCGGGGAGCTGTTTTTT
CDR3aa: CASSEEGVGALGTGELFF

d_gene: .
v_gene: TRBV28
j_gene: TRBJ1-1
abundance: .
CDR3nt: TGTGCCATCTCCCTGCGGAACACTGAAGCTTTCTTT
CDR3aa: CAISLRNTEAFF

d_gene: .
v_gene: TRBV19
j_gene: TRBJ1-1
abundance: .
CDR3nt: TGTGCCAGTAGTATAGTAACCGATACTACTGAAGCTTTCTTT
CDR3aa: CASSIVTDTTEAFF

d_gene: TRBD2
v_gene: TRBV5-4
j_gene: TRBJ2-3
abundance: .
CDR3nt: TGTGCCAGCAGCTTGCCCCTAGCGGGAGCCCAGGATACGCAGTATTTT
CDR3aa: CASSLPLAGAQDTQYF

d_gene: TRBD1
v_gene: TRBV28
j_gene: TRBJ1-4
abundance: few
CDR3nt: TGTGCCAGCAGTGCCCCAGGGGGTAATCGGGAAAAACTGTTTTTT
CDR3aa: CASSAPGGNREKLFF

d_gene: TRBD2
v_gene: TRBV2
j_gene: TRBJ2-3
abundance: once
CDR3nt: TGTGCCAGCGACCCGACTAGCGGGATCACAGATACGCAGTATTTT
CDR3aa: CASDPTSGITDTQYF

d_gene: .
v_gene: TRBV21-1
j_gene: TRBJ2-7
abundance: .
CDR3nt: TGTGCCAGCAGCAAATCACGACAGGGGCCCCACGAGCAGTACTTC
CDR3aa: CASSKSRQGPHEQYF

d_gene: TRBD2
v_gene: TRBV9
j_gene: TRBJ2-2
abundance: .
CDR3nt: TGTGCCAGCAGACTGACTAGCGGGAGAGGGGAGCTGTTTTTT
CDR3aa: CASRLTSGRGELFF

d_gene: TRBD1
v_gene: TRBV3-1/TRBV3-2
j_gene: TRBJ2-7
abundance: .
CDR3nt: TGTGCCAGCAGCCAAGCTACCGGGACAGGGGCCTACGAGCAGTACTTC
CDR3aa: CASSQATGTGAYEQYF

d_gene: .
v_gene: TRBV2
j_gene: TRBJ1-1
abundance: .
CDR3nt: TGTGCCAGCAGTGAAGTACAGATATCGAACACTGAAGCTTTCTTT
CDR3aa: CASSEVQISNTEAFF

d_gene: .
v_gene: TRBV11-3
j_gene: TRBJ2-3
abundance: .
CDR3nt: TGTGCCAGCAGCTCTACCCGTGACCACCTTAGACTAGATACGCAGTATTTT
CDR3aa: CASSSTRDHLRLDTQYF

d_gene: .
v_gene: TRBV2
j_gene: TRBJ2-7
abundance: .
CDR3nt: TGTGCCAGCAGTGAGGGGAGAGTCGGCGAGCAGTACTTC
CDR3aa: CASSEGRVGEQYF

d_gene: .
v_gene: TRBV6-1
j_gene: TRBJ1-6
abundance: once
CDR3nt: TGTGCCAGCAGTGAAGCGCTGGGGACAAGACCCCTCCACTTT
CDR3aa: CASSEALGTRPLHF

d_gene: TRBD2
v_gene: TRBV5-1
j_gene: TRBJ2-7
abundance: .
CDR3nt: TGCGCCAGCAGCAACCGGGGGGAGGGGCGCGACGAGCAGTACTTC
CDR3aa: CASSNRGEGRDEQYF

d_gene: .
v_gene: TRBV28
j_gene: TRBJ1-1
abundance: .
CDR3nt: TGTGCCAGCCCCAGGGCAGGGGACACTGAAGCTTTCTTT
CDR3aa: CASPRAGDTEAFF

d_gene: TRBD2
v_gene: TRBV18
j_gene: TRBJ2-1
abundance: .
CDR3nt: TGTGCCAGCTCACTCCCCGGGACTAGCGTAAATGAGCAGTTCTTC
CDR3aa: CASSLPGTSVNEQFF

d_gene: .
v_gene: TRBV11-3
j_gene: TRBJ2-1
abundance: .
CDR3nt: TGTGCCAGCAGCTTGGTCGGGAGAGGTGAGCAGTTCTTC
CDR3aa: CASSLVGRGEQFF

d_gene: TRBD1
v_gene: TRBV6-5
j_gene: TRBJ1-2
abundance: .
CDR3nt: TGTGCCAGCAGCCGACAGGGAACCACGTATGGCTACACCTTC
CDR3aa: CASSRQGTTYGYTF

d_gene: .
v_gene: TRBV6-5
j_gene: TRBJ2-2
abundance: .
CDR3nt: TGTGCCAGCAGCCGGGAAGGAGGCACCACCGGGGAGCTGTTTTTT
CDR3aa: CASSREGGTTGELFF

d_gene: TRBD2
v_gene: TRBV14
j_gene: TRBJ2-1
abundance: .
CDR3nt: TGTGCCAGCAGTCCGAGTAGCGGGATCTACAATGAGCAGTTCTTC
CDR3aa: CASSPSSGIYNEQFF

d_gene: TRBD1
v_gene: TRBV5-6
j_gene: TRBJ2-7
abundance: once
CDR3nt: TGTGCCAGCAGCTGGGGACAGGGGGCGGGCGAGCAGTACTTC
CDR3aa: CASSWGQGAGEQYF

d_gene: TRBD1
v_gene: TRBV28
j_gene: TRBJ2-2
abundance: .
CDR3nt: TGTGCCAGCAGTTTTAGGTGGACAGGGGGCACCGGGGAGCTGTTTTTT
CDR3aa: CASSFRWTGGTGELFF

d_gene: TRBD2
v_gene: TRBV6-1
j_gene: TRBJ2-7
abundance: .
CDR3nt: TGTGCCAGCAGTTCCTGGACTAGCGGGAGATACGAGCAGTACTTC
CDR3aa: CASSSWTSGRYEQYF

d_gene: .
v_gene: TRBV5-4
j_gene: TRBJ2-3
abundance: .
CDR3nt: TGTGCCAGCAGCTTGGGAGGGACTCACACAGATACGCAGTATTTT
CDR3aa: CASSLGGTHTDTQYF

d_gene: .
v_gene: TRBV15
j_gene: TRBJ1-4
abundance: .
CDR3nt: TGTGCCACCAGCACCGGGAATGAAAAACTGTTTTTT
CDR3aa: CATSTGNEKLFF

d_gene: .
v_gene: TRBV4-1
j_gene: TRBJ1-6
abundance: .
CDR3nt: TGCGCCAGCAGCCCCCCAGGGCGGGACGGCTACTTAGGAAATTCACCCCTCCACTTT
CDR3aa: CASSPPGRDGYLGNSPLHF

d_gene: .
v_gene: TRBV5-1
j_gene: TRBJ2-3
abundance: few
CDR3nt: TGCGCCAGCAGCTACTGGGAGGCAGATACGCAGTATTTT
CDR3aa: CASSYWEADTQYF

d_gene: .
v_gene: TRBV11-3
j_gene: TRBJ1-5
abundance: .
CDR3nt: TGTGCCAGCAGCTTAGCCAACCCCGGGACTGCCACCTATAGCAATCAGCCCCAGCATTTT
CDR3aa: CASSLANPGTATYSNQPQHF

d_gene: TRBD2
v_gene: TRBV14
j_gene: TRBJ2-3
abundance: .
CDR3nt: TGTGCCAGCAGCCCGTGGACTAGCGGGGCAGATACGCAGTATTTT
CDR3aa: CASSPWTSGADTQYF

d_gene: .
v_gene: TRBV10-1
j_gene: TRBJ2-5
abundance: .
CDR3nt: TGCGCCTCCTCAGCCGGCGGGAACCAAGAGACCCAGTACTTC
CDR3aa: CASSAGGNQETQYF

d_gene: TRBD2
v_gene: TRBV6-1
j_gene: TRBJ2-7
abundance: .
CDR3nt: TGTGCCAGCAGTGAAGGGACTAGCGGCTCCTACGAGCAGTACTTC
CDR3aa: CASSEGTSGSYEQYF

d_gene: TRBD2
v_gene: TRBV9
j_gene: TRBJ2-1
abundance: .
CDR3nt: TGTGCCAGCAGCCGAAGCGGGAGCTCCTACAATGAGCAGTTCTTC
CDR3aa: CASSRSGSSYNEQFF

d_gene: TRBD1
v_gene: TRBV15
j_gene: TRBJ1-3
abundance: .
CDR3nt: TGTGCCACCAGCAGAGACCCTGGGACAGCAAGCTCTGGAAACACCATATATTTT
CDR3aa: CATSRDPGTASSGNTIYF

d_gene: TRBD1
v_gene: TRBV6-5
j_gene: TRBJ2-1
abundance: once
CDR3nt: TGTGCCAGCAATCAGGGGGCCAGTTACAATGAGCAGTTCTTC
CDR3aa: CASNQGASYNEQFF

d_gene: TRBD1
v_gene: TRBV6-4
j_gene: TRBJ2-7
abundance: .
CDR3nt: TGTGCCAGCAGCCCGACAGGGGCCTCCTACGAGCAGTACTTC
CDR3aa: CASSPTGASYEQYF

d_gene: .
v_gene: TRBV6-5
j_gene: TRBJ2-1
abundance: once
CDR3nt: TGTGCCAGCAACCGAGCACTAACCTACAATGAGCAGTTCTTC
CDR3aa: CASNRALTYNEQFF

d_gene: .
v_gene: TRBV5-8
j_gene: TRBJ2-7
abundance: .
CDR3nt: TGTGCCAGCAGCTTACCGGGTGCTTCCGAGCAGTACTTC
CDR3aa: CASSLPGASEQYF

d_gene: TRBD1
v_gene: TRBV7-2
j_gene: TRBJ1-5
abundance: .
CDR3nt: TGTGCCAGCAGCACCCCGGGACAGGGGCAGCCCCAGCATTTT
CDR3aa: CASSTPGQGQPQHF

d_gene: .
v_gene: TRBV20-1
j_gene: TRBJ1-1
abundance: .
CDR3nt: TGCAGTGCTAGTGAGGACAGTTGGACTGAAGCTTTCTTT
CDR3aa: CSASEDSWTEAFF

d_gene: TRBD2
v_gene: TRBV24-1
j_gene: TRBJ2-2
abundance: .
CDR3nt: TGTGCCACTAGCCTAGCGGGAGGAATCGGGGAGCTGTTTTTT
CDR3aa: CATSLAGGIGELFF

d_gene: TRBD1
v_gene: TRBV24-1
j_gene: TRBJ1-4
abundance: .
CDR3nt: TGTGCCACCAGTGATGGACAGGGAAACACGGGAAAACTGTTTTTT
CDR3aa: CATSDGQGNTGKLFF

d_gene: TRBD2
v_gene: TRBV5-1
j_gene: TRBJ2-1
abundance: .
CDR3nt: TGCGCCAGCAGCTTGGGCGGGAGTGGCCCATCCAATGAGCAGTTCTTC
CDR3aa: CASSLGGSGPSNEQFF

d_gene: TRBD2
v_gene: TRBV6-4
j_gene: TRBJ2-1
abundance: .
CDR3nt: TGTGCCAGCAGACCAGGCCCTACTAGCGGGAGGGCCCACAATGAGCAGTTCTTC
CDR3aa: CASRPGPTSGRAHNEQFF

d_gene: .
v_gene: TRBV10-2
j_gene: TRBJ1-3
abundance: few
CDR3nt: TGCGCCAGCAGTGAAACAGGCTCTGGAAACACCATATATTTT
CDR3aa: CASSETGSGNTIYF